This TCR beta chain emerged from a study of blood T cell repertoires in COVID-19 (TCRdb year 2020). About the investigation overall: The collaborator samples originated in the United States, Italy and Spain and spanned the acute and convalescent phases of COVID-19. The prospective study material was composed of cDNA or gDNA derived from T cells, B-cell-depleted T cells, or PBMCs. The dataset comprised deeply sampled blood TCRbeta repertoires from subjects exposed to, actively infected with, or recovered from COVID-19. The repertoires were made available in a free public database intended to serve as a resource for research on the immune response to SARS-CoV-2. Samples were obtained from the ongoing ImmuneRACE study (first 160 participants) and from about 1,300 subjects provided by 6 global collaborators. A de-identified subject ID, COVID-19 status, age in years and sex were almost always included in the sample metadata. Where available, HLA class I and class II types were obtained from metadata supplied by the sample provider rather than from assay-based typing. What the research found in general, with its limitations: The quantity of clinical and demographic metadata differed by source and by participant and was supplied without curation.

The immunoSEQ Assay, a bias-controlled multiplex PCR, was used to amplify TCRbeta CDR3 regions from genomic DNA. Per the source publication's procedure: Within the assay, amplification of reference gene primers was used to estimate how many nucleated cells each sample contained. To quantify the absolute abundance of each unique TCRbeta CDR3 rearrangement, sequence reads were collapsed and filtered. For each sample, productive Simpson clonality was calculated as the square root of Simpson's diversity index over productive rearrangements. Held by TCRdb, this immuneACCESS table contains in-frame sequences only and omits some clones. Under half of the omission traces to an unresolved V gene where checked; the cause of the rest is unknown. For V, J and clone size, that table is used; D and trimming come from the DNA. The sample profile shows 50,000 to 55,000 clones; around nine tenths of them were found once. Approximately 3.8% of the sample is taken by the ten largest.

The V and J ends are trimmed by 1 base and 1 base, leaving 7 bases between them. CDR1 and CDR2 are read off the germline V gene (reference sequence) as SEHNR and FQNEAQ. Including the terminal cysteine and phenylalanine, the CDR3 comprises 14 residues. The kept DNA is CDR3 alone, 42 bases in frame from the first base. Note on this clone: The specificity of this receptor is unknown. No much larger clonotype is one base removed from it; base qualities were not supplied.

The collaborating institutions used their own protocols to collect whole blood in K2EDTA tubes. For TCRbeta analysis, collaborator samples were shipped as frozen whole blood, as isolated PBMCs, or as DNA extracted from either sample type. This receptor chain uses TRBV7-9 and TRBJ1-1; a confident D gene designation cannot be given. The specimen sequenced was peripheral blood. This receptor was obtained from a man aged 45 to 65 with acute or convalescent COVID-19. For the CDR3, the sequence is CASSLVEGNTEAFF. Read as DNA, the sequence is TGTGCCAGCAGCTTAGTAGAGGGGAACACTGAAGCTTTCTTT.